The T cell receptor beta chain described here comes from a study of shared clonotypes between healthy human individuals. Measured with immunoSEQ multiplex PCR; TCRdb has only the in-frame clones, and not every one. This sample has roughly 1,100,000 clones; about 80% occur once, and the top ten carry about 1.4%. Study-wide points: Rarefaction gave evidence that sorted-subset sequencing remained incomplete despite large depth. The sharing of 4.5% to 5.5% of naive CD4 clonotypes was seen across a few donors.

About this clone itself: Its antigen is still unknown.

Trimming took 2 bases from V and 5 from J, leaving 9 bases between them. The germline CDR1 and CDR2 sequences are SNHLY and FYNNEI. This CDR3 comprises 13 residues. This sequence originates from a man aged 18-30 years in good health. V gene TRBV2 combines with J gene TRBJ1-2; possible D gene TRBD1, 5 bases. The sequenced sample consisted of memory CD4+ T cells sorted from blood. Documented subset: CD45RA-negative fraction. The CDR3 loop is CASSESRGYGYTF. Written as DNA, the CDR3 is TGTGCCAGCAGTGAAAGTAGGGGATATGGCTACACCTTC.